This TCR beta chain was identified in a study of early stage breast cancer tumors. Some clones are missing from TCRdb's copy, which holds only in-frame ones; the method was immunoSEQ multiplex PCR. This table has about 28,000 clones, approximately 54% appearing once. Trimming removed 6 bases from V and 3 bases from J; junction bases left unmatched: 4. CDR1 is SNHLY, CDR2 FYNNEI, per germline. The CDR3 is made up of 15 amino acids. V is TRBV2 and J is TRBJ2-3, with 12 bases lining up with TRBD1. The TCR comes from a person between 50 and 60 years old with breast cancer. The sample was breast tumor tissue. CDR3 nucleotide sequence: TGTGCCAGCAGAGCGGGACAGGGGGCAACAGATACGCAGTATTTT. Its translation: CASRAGQGATDTQYF.